A single sample gave rise to the 5 T cell receptor beta chains below, sequenced in a study of CD8+CD57+ T cells in acquired aplastic anemia. Genomic DNA served as template for TCR beta VDJ and CDR3 profiling. TCRdb processed the reads anew with MiXCR; each CDR3 protein has one entry. Here the sample spans around 170,000 distinct CDR3 sequences, approximately 49% being singletons. Material: sorted CD4+, CD8+, or CD8+CD57+ T cells (not recorded which) from PBMCs. Source of these receptors: a human donor in good health.

This clonotype came up a few times. The chain links TRBV27 to TRBJ2-1; D is perhaps TRBD2 (5 bases). V lost 4 bases to trimming and J lost 4 bases, with 11 bases between them. This CDR3 contains 14 residues. The germline CDR1 and CDR2 sequences are MNHEY and SMNVEV (reference sequence). In DNA, the CDR3 is TGTGCCAGCAGTTCCCCAGCGGCTTACAATGAGCAGTTCTTC. This gives the protein CASSSPAAYNEQFF.

The CDR3 protein is CASSLQVETQYF. The DNA of the CDR3 is TGTGCCAGCAGCTTACAGGTAGAGACCCAGTACTTC. V and J are TRBV7-8 and TRBJ2-5; D gene ambiguous. Germline loops: CDR1 SGHVS, CDR2 FQNEAQ. CDR3 length: 12 amino acids. The germline V and J ends were trimmed by 2 bases and 4 bases, with 5 bases remaining between them.

The J gene is TRBJ2-3, the V gene TRBV20-1; 7 nucleotides agree with TRBD2. With V trimmed by 3 bases and J by 10 bases, 19 bases remained unmatched. CDR1 and CDR2 from the germline V gene are DFQATT and SNEGSKA (reference sequence). The CDR3 extends over 16 amino acids. For the CDR3, the DNA is TGCAGTGCTAGCGTCGGTAGCGGGCTTGCAAGTGGGGCGCAGTATTTT. Translation: CSASVGSGLASGAQYF.

Regarding this clonotype: One base away lies a much larger clone, so this may be a sequencing read error. The chain couples TRBV6-5 to TRBJ1-1, with no clear D. The germline V gene has CDR1 MNHEY and CDR2 SVGAGI. This CDR3 contains 13 residues. CDR3: CAGSYETNTEAFF. The DNA of the CDR3 is TGTGCCGGCAGTTACGAGACAAACACTGAAGCTTTCTTT.

The chain couples TRBV6-1 to TRBJ1-1, with D unresolved. The length of the CDR3 is 13 residues. Germline-derived CDR1 and CDR2 are MNHNS and SASEGT. Trimming left V 7 bases short and J 7 bases short, with 16 bases between. CDR3 bases: TGTGCCAGCACCTCCGGGAGGGCAGTTGAAGCTTTCTTT. Its translation is CASTSGRAVEAFF.